This T cell receptor (beta chain) is from a study of T cells after yellow fever vaccination (dated by TCRdb to the late 2010s). Context from the whole study: The SMART-Seq v4 Ultra Low Input RNA kit was used to prepare libraries from fractions with low cell numbers. Blood samples were taken at several timepoints before and after primary and secondary immunization, and bulk PBMC replicates and cell subsets were isolated. The cohort comprised two healthy male donors, one aged 18 to 29 and one aged 30 to 39 years. To follow T-cell clones before and after both primary and booster YFV17D yellow fever vaccination, bulk TCR alpha and beta repertoires underwent longitudinal sequencing. Points the paper makes about the study in general: The secondary T-cell response was found to be weaker but faster than the primary response, with a peak reached on day 5 rather than on day 15. A small fraction of clonotypes showed up in both the CD4 and CD8 compartments, probably as a result of convergent recombination. Computational filtering was needed because FACS-sorted repertoires could contain abundant contaminating clonotypes from the bulk population. Because the study included only two donors, the extent to which the findings can be generalized is limited. Most clones expanded after primary vaccination were re-detected after the booster (96% of CD4 and more than 70% of CD8), suggesting broad memory maintenance.

Spanning cysteine to phenylalanine, the CDR3 consists of 15 amino acids. Solely the CDR3 DNA is kept, with 45 bases framed from the first base. V lost 3 bases and J lost 1 base; the stretch between them is 9 bases long. The germline V gene provides CDR1 KGHSH and CDR2 LQKENI. On this clonotype: Its specific antigen is unknown. The sample holds no much larger clone one base away, and base qualities are not on file.

This specimen's treatment or condition label, per the study, means: live attenuated yellow fever vaccine strain. A standard Ficoll-Paque protocol was used to isolate PBMCs from peripheral blood. Dynabeads CD4 and CD8 positive selection kits were used to isolate CD4 and CD8 T-cell fractions. TriZol was used to extract RNA from bulk PBMCs, from CD4 and CD8 fractions, and from dextramer-positive and dextramer-negative fractions. TCR cDNA was synthesized by 5'RACE template switching, through which a universal primer site and unique molecular identifiers were introduced. cDNA synthesis was primed from both the TCR alpha and TCR beta constant segments. Library amplification used two PCR steps, and the second PCR step added sample barcodes and sequencing adapters. Sequencing of libraries was done on Illumina HiSeq 2500 (2x100 bp) or NovaSeq (2x150 bp). The study's processing was this. Demultiplexing of reads and collapsing into UMI consensus sequences were performed with MIGEC, and V(D)J alignment was carried out with MiXCR. Vaccine-responding clonotypes were defined with edgeR using replicate PBMC samples, requiring FDR below 0.01 and a log2 fold change above 5 up to day 15. Each bulk clonotype received a CD4 or CD8 identity based on whether the sequenced CD4 or CD8 repertoire contained that clonotype at higher abundance. TCRdb reran the public reads through fastp at Q25 and MiXCR, keeping productive beta chains. For every CDR3 protein sequence, its rows merge into one entry that carries the most common genes and DNA. The V and J calls come from TCRdb's annotation, not from the publication. This sample has roughly 180,000 distinct CDR3 sequences in its table, and approximately 6.2% of those were observed once. 2.5% to 3.5% of the sample is taken by the ten largest.

This chain joins TRBV18 to TRBJ2-2, with TRBD1 tentatively as D gene (5 bases match). The sequence derives from a man aged 18 to 30 who received the YFV17D yellow fever vaccine. Material: CD4+ T cells sorted from PBMCs, obtained on the day of the first yellow fever vaccination. The CDR3 loop reads CASSPRRGNTGELFF. The bases read TGTGCCAGCTCACCCAGAAGGGGGAACACCGGGGAGCTGTTTTTT.